The TCR beta chain under discussion was sequenced for a study of shared clonotypes between healthy human individuals. Study-level information: The donor group consisted of a couple of women and a few men, aged 18 to 49.

An even split of each subset's genomic DNA across several immunoSEQ plates was performed. Profiled with immunoSEQ multiplex PCR; TCRdb holds only in-frame clones, not every one. The table lists 70,000 to 95,000 clones, around 57% of them singletons. The J segment lost 2 bases and the V segment lost 9 bases, leaving 16 bases of the junction unmatched. From germline, CDR1 is SGDLS and CDR2 YYNGEE. This CDR3 region has 18 residues. The chain uses TRBV9 and TRBJ2-1, with 11 bases aligning to TRBD2. The sequenced sample was memory CD8+ T cells sorted from blood. Stated subset: CD45RO+ cells pooled with CCR7-negative TemRA cells. The clonotype comes from a young man in good health. DNA of the CDR3: TGTGCCATCGGACTAGCGGGTGTCTTAGAAGGACCCTACAATGAGCAGTTCTTC. Protein sequence: CAIGLAGVLEGPYNEQFF.